These T cell receptor beta chains were read from a single sample in a study of T-cell memory formation after mild COVID-19. MiXCR was run by TCRdb on the 5' RACE reads, yielding one entry per CDR3 protein. The profile shows 270,000 or so distinct CDR3 sequences, 16% of them singletons. Sequenced sample: PBMCs or a T cell subset sorted from them (not recorded which). These receptors originate from a young man who had mild COVID-19 (a few samples of this study predate the infection). Cell type and time point are not known. The CDR3 runs from the conserved cysteine through the conserved F or W. Fields, in order: V gene, CDR3 protein.

TRBV6-5	CASSYSTGGYTQYF
TRBV25-1	CASSESTGTGNGYTF
TRBV7-9	CASSLFVGTYQETQYF
TRBV12-3/TRBV12-4	CASSWRRRYEQYF
TRBV14	CASSHPGQGTYEQYF
TRBV2	CASSLEGGREQFF
TRBV5-5	CASSLARADSPLHF
TRBV12-3/TRBV12-4	CASSLMGAQYF
TRBV7-2	CASSATVSYGSPLHF
TRBV5-8	CASSLGEGLNTGELFF
TRBV4-3	CASSPTGRRGNQPQHF
TRBV10-3	CAISEGSPSTDTQYF
TRBV5-1	CASSLSGWNTEAFF
TRBV6-6	CASSYRYTDTQYF
TRBV4-3	CASSHQPLWGATNEKLFF
TRBV10-3	CAISERGYEQYF
TRBV20-1	CSASRGRDTEAFF
TRBV28	CASRELAGDSSYNEQFF
TRBV6-6	CASSYSNRGNYGYTF
TRBV5-5	CASSDYPSADTQYF
TRBV29-1	CSVERGTQFYNEQFF
TRBV3-1	CASSPTLGRMEQFF
TRBV5-1	CASSRTPDGYTF
TRBV6-2/TRBV6-3	CASSYPGTSATYEQYF
TRBV6-5	CASTAYSGDPPLNEQFF
TRBV12-3/TRBV12-4	CASTLDRANEAFF
TRBV7-3	CASSSHSTAYNEQFF
TRBV15	CATSRVEGLNEQFF
TRBV14	CASSQDINGELFF
TRBV20-1	CSARSRYNQPQHF
TRBV7-8	CASSLNSGAPKTQQFF
TRBV5-1	CASSFAGKAEAFF
TRBV4-3	CASSQDRGLDEQFF
TRBV5-1	CASSLAGDNTGELFF
TRBV18	CASSPKDTQYF
TRBV5-1	CASSPPDRGAHTGELFF
TRBV5-1	CASSLGQEPEAFF
TRBV7-9	CASSLPRGVGTDTQYF
TRBV7-6	CASGHYDLKTQYF
TRBV12-3/TRBV12-4	CASSLQAQNIQYF
TRBV4-3	CASSQRWDTEAFF
TRBV2	CASAGGTGSTDTQYF
TRBV27	CASSWTALAEAFF
TRBV7-3	CASSFGGVQETQYF
TRBV28	CASSRGQTLSGANVLTF
TRBV12-3/TRBV12-4	CASNNQAEAFF